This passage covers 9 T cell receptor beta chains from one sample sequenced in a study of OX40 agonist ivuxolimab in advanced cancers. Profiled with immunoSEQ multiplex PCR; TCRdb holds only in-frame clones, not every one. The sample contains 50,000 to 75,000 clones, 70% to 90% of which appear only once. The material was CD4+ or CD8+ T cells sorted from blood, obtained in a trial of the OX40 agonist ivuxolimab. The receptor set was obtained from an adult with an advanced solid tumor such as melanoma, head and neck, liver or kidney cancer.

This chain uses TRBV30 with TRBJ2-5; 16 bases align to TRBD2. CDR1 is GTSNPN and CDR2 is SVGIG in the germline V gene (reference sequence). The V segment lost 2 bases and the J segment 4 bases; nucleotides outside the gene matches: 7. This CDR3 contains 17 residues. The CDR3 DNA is TGTGCCTGGAGTTCAGGGACTAGCGGGAGGGAGACAGAGACCCAGTACTTC. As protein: CAWSSGTSGRETETQYF. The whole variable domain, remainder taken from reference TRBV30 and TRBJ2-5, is SQTIHQWPATLVQPVGSPLSLECTVEGTSNPNLYWYRQAAGRGLQLLFYSVGIGQISSEVPQNLSASRPQDRQFILSSKKLLLSDSGFYLCAWSSGTSGRETETQYFGPGTRLLVL.

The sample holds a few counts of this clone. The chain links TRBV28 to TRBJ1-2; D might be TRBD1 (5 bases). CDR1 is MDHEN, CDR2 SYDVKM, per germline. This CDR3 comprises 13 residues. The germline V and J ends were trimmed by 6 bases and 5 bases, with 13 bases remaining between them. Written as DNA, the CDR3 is TGTGCCAGCAGCCGCTCGGGGGAGTATGGCTACACCTTC. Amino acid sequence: CASSRSGEYGYTF.

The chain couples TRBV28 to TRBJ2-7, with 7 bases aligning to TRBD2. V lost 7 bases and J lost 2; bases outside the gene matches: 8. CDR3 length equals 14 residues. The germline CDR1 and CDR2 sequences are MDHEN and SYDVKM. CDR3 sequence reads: CASTSGGSAYEQYF. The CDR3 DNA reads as TGTGCCAGCACCTCGGGGGGATCGGCCTACGAGCAGTACTTC.

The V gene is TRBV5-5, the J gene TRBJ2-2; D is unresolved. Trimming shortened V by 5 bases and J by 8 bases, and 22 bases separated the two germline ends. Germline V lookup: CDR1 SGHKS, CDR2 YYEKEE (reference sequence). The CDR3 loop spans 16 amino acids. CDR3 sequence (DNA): TGTGCCAGCAGTCGCGTAGTCCGAATGAGTGGTGGGGAGCTGTTTTTT. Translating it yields CASSRVVRMSGGELFF.

CDR3 residues: CASSSREGGDYGYTF. CDR3 DNA sequence: TGTGCCAGCAGTTCCCGGGAAGGGGGAGACTATGGCTACACCTTC. This sequence joins TRBV28 and TRBJ1-2, with D possibly being TRBD1 (6 bases). Germline V gene sequence: CDR1 MDHEN, CDR2 SYDVKM. This CDR3 is 15 amino acids long. V was shortened by 4 bases and J by 3 bases, with 15 bases between the two germline ends.

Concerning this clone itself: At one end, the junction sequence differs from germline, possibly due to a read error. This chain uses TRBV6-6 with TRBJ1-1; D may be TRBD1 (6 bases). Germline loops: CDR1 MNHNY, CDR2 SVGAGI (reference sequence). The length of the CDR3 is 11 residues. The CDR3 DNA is TGTGCCAGCCGGAGGGACACTGAAACTTTCTTT. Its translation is CASRRDTETFF.

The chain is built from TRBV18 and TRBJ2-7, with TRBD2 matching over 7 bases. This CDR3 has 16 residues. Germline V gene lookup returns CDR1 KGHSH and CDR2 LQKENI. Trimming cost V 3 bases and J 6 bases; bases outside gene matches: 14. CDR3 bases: TGTGCCAGCTCACCCGCCCGGGGGATGGAGCGGGGCGAGCAGTACTTC. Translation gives CASSPARGMERGEQYF.

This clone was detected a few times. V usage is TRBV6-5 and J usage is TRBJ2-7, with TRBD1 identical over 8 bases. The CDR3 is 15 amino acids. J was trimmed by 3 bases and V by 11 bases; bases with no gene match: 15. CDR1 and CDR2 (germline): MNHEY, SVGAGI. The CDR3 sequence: CASYGGTGSFYEQYF. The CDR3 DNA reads TGTGCCTCCTATGGAGGGACAGGATCTTTCTACGAGCAGTACTTC.

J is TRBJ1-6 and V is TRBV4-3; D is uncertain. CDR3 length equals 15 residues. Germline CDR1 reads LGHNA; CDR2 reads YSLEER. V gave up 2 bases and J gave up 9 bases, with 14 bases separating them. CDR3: CASSQSSGSSSPLHF. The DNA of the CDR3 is TGCGCCAGCAGCCAATCATCTGGGTCCTCTTCACCCCTCCACTTT.